Only a few counts were recorded for the clone carrying this T cell receptor beta chain. Its target is unknown. From germline, CDR1 is SGHTA and CDR2 FQGNSA. The V gene lost 1 base and the J gene lost 2 bases, with 14 bases spanning the gap. CDR3 length: 17 amino acids. The data derive from a study of T cell repertoires in cytomegalovirus infection. Across the whole study: Well-studied HLA-B-restricted CMV epitopes were used in the study alongside recently identified HLA-C-restricted ones. Matching HLA type and CMV infection were both indicated by public TCR beta signatures. Study-wide findings and caveats: Of the TCR beta families, the public ones yielded a cumulative frequency that identified carriers of CMV plus the relevant HLA. HLA-C-restricted CMV clonotypes gave the most frequent clonotype in two of eight donors.

TCRdb passed the reads through MiXCR, listing each CDR3 protein once. The sample yields some 500,000 distinct CDR3 sequences, around 30% seen once. This TCR was recovered from a human donor in good health (CMV status not recorded). Some clones in this sample may be carry-over from other donors' samples. The specimen was cultured PBMCs, collected from culture after CMV antigen stimulation. This chain connects TRBV7-2 to TRBJ1-4; maybe TRBD1 (5 bases). The CDR3 DNA is TGTGCCAGCAGCTTAGGTGGGACGCTGGACACTAATGAAAAACTGTTTTTT. Its translation: CASSLGGTLDTNEKLFF.